This note documents a single TCR beta chain sequence. Authors' analysis steps: Reference gene primer amplification in the assay estimated nucleated cell counts. Profiling relied on immunoSEQ multiplex PCR, and the TCRdb table lists in-frame clones only, not all of them. Clonal size and the V and J genes are those of that table, whereas D and trimming came from the DNA. Among 110,000 or so clones listed, around 85% were seen once. This sample is part of a study of blood T cell repertoires in COVID-19. Germline values: CDR1 MNHEY, CDR2 SMNVEV (reference sequence). The CDR3 runs to 15 residues. Trimming at V came to 4 bases and at J to 1 base, leaving 6 bases not matched to a gene.

The sequence was obtained from a human donor in a cohort sampled during active COVID-19. The specimen sequenced was peripheral blood. J is TRBJ1-1 and V is TRBV27; 7 positions agree with TRBD1. This chain's CDR3 is CASSSRGQANTEAFF. CDR3 nucleotide sequence: TGTGCCAGCAGTTCGAGGGGGCAGGCGAACACTGAAGCTTTCTTT.